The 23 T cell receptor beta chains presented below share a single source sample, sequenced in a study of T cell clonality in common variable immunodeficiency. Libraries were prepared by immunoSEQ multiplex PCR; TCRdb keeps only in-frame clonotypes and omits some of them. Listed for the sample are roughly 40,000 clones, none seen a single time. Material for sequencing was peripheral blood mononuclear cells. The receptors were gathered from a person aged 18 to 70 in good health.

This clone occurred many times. CDR3 DNA (partial): TGTGCCAGCAGCCTAGAGACTTATGGAAACACC. Translation: CASSLETYGNT. The whole CDR3 protein reads CASSLETYGNTIYF. This chain joins TRBV28 and TRBJ1-3; D gene uncertain. Sequencing ends 3 residues short of the CDR3 end; the germline J gene provides the rest. Germline V gene data show CDR1 as MDHEN and CDR2 as SYDVKM. The CDR3 has 14 residues. V dropped 6 bases and J dropped 3 bases, with 12 bases sitting between them.

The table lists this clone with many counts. The chain's CDR3 is CASSFPGDTQYF. Incomplete CDR3 DNA: TGTGCCAGCAGCTTTCCAGGAGATACG. The rearrangement uses TRBV7-3 and TRBJ2-3; no firm D call. Read sequence stops 3 residues before the CDR3 end, and the germline J gene provides the missing end. Germline V gene sequence: CDR1 SGHTA, CDR2 FQGTGA. The CDR3 has 12 residues. Trimming left V 3 bases short and J 5 bases short, with 6 bases between.

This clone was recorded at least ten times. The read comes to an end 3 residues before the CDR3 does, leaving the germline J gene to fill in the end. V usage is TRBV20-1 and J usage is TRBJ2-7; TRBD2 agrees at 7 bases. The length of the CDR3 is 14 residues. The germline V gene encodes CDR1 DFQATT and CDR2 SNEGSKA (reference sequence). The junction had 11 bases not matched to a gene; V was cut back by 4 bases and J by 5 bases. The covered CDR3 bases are TGCAGTGCTACCGTAGCGGGTCCCGCCCACGAG. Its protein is CSATVAGPAHE. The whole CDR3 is CSATVAGPAHEQYF.

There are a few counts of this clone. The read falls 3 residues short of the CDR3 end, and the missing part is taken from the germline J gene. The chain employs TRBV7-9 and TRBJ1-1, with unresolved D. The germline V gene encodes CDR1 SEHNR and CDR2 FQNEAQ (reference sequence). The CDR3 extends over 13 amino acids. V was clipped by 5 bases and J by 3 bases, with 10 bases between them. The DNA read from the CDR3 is TGTGCCAGCAGCCCGGGGTTTTACACTGAA. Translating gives CASSPGFYTE. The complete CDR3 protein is CASSPGFYTEAFF.

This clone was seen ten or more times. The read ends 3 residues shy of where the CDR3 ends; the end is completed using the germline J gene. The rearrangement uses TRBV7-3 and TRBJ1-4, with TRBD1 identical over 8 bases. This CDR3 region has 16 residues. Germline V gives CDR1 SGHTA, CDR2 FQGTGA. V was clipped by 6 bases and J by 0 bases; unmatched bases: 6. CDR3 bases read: TGTGCCAGCAGACCCGACAGGGGATCAACTAATGAAAAA. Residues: CASRPDRGSTNEK. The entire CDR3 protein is CASRPDRGSTNEKLFF.

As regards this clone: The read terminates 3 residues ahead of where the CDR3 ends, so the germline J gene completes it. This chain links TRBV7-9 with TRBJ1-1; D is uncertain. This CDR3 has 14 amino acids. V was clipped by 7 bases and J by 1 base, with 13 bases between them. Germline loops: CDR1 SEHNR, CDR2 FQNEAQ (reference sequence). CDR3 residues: CASTPPPGNTEAFF. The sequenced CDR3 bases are TGTGCCAGCACTCCACCTCCAGGGAACACTGAA.

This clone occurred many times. The sequenced CDR3 bases are TGCGCCAGCAGCTTGGAGGGACAGGGCCAAGGC. Its protein is CASSLEGQGQG. The whole CDR3 protein reads CASSLEGQGQGYTF. The V and J genes are TRBV5-1 and TRBJ1-2; 9 bases agree with TRBD1. The CDR3 end lies 3 residues beyond the end of the read and is filled in from the germline J gene. The V gene's germline CDR1 is SGHRS and CDR2 YFSETQ. CDR3 length equals 14 residues. Full variable domain (remainder filled in from reference TRBV5-1 and TRBJ1-2): KAGVTQTPRYLIKTRGQQVTLSCSPISGHRSVSWYQQTPGQGLQFLFEYFSETQRNKGNFPGRFSGRQFSNSRSEMNVSTLELGDSALYLCASSLEGQGQGYTFGSGTRLTVV.

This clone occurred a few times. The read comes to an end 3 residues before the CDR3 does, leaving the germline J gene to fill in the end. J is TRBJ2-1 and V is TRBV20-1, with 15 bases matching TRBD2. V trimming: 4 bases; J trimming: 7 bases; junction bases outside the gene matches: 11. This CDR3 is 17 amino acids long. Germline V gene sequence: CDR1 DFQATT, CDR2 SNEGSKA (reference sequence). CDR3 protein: CSAMARGTSGRWNEQFF. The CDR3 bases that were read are TGCAGTGCTATGGCCAGGGGGACTAGCGGGAGGTGGAATGAG.

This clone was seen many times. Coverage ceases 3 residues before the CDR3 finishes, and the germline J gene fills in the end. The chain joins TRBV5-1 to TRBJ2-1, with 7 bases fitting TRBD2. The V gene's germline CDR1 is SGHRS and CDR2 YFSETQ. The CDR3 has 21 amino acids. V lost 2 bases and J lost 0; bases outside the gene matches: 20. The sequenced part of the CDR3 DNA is TGCGCCAGCAGCTTAGGTAACAAACACGCCGGGACTAACTCCTCCTACAATGAG. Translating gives CASSLGNKHAGTNSSYNE. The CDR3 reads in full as CASSLGNKHAGTNSSYNEQFF. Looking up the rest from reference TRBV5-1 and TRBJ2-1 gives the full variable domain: KAGVTQTPRYLIKTRGQQVTLSCSPISGHRSVSWYQQTPGQGLQFLFEYFSETQRNKGNFPGRFSGRQFSNSRSEMNVSTLELGDSALYLCASSLGNKHAGTNSSYNEQFFGPGTRLTVL.

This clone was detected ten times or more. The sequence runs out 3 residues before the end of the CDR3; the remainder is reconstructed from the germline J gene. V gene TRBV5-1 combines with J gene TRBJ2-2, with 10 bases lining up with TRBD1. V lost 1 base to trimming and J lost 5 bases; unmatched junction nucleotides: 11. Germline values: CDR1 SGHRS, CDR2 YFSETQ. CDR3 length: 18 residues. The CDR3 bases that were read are TGCGCCAGCAGCTTGTTGGGGGTCCCGGGACAGGGGACCGGGGAG. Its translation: CASSLLGVPGQGTGE. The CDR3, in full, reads CASSLLGVPGQGTGELFF.

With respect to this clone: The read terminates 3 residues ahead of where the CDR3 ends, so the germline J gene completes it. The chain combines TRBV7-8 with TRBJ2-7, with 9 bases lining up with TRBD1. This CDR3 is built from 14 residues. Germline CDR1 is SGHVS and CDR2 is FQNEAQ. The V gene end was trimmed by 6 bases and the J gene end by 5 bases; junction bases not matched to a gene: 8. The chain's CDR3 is CASSHYGQGNEQYF. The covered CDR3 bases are TGTGCCAGCAGTCACTACGGACAGGGGAACGAG.

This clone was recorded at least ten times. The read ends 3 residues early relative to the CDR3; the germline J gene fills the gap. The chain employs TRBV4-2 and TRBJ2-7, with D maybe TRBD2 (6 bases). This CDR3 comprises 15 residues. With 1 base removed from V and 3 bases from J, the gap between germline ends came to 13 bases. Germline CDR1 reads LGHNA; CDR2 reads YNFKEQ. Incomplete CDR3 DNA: TGTGCCAGCAGCCAAGGAGGTAGCGGAGACTACGAG. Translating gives CASSQGGSGDYE. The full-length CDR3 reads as CASSQGGSGDYEQYF.

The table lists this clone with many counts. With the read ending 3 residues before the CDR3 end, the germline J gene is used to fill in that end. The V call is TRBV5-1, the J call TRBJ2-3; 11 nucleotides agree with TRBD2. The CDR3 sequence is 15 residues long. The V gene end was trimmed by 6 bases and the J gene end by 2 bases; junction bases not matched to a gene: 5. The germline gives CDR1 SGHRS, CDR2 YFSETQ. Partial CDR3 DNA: TGCGCCAGCATCCCGACTAGCGGGACCACAGATACG. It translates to CASIPTSGTTDT. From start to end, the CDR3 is CASIPTSGTTDTQYF. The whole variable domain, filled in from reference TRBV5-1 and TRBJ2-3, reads KAGVTQTPRYLIKTRGQQVTLSCSPISGHRSVSWYQQTPGQGLQFLFEYFSETQRNKGNFPGRFSGRQFSNSRSEMNVSTLELGDSALYLCASIPTSGTTDTQYFGPGTRLTVL.

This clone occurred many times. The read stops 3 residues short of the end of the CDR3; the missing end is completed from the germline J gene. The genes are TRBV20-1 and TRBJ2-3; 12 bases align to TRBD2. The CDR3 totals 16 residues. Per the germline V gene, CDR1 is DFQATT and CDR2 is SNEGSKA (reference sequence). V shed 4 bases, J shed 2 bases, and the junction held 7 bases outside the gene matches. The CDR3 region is CSAISGLAGSTDTQYF. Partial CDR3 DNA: TGCAGTGCTATATCCGGACTAGCGGGATCCACAGATACG.

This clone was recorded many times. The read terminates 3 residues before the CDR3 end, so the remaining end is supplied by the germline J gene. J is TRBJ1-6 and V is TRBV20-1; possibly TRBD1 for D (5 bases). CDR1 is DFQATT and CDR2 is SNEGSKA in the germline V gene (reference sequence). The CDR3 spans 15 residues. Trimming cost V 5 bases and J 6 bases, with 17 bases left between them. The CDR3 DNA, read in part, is TGCAGTGCTGCCGGTCAGGGAAATCCTAATTCACCC. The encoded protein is CSAAGQGNPNSP. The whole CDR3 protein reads CSAAGQGNPNSPLHF.

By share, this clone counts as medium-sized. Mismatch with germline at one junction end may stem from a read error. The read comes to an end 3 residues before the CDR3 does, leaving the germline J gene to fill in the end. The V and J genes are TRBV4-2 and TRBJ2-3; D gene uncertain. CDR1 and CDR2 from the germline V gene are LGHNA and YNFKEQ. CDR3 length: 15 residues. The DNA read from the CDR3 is TGCGCCAGCAGCCAAGAAGGCGGATCCACAGATACG. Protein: CASSQEGGSTDT. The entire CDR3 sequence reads CASSQEGGSTDTQYF.

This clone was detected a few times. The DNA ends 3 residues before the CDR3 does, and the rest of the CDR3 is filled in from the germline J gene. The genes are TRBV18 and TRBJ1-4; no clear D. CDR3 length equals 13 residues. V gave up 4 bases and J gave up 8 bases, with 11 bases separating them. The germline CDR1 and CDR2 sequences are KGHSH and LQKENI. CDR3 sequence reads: CASSLAKGEKLFF. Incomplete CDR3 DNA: TGTGCCAGCTCACTCGCAAAGGGCGAAAAA.

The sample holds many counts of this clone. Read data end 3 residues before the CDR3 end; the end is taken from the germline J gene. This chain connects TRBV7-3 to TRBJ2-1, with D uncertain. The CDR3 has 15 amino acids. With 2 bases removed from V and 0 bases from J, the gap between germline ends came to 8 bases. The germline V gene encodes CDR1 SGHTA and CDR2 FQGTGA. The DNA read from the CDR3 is TGTGCCAGCAGCTTACTTCCTTCCTCCTACAATGAG. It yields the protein CASSLLPSSYNE. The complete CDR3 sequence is CASSLLPSSYNEQFF. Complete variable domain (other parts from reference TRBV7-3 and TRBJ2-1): GAGVSQTPSNKVTEKGKYVELRCDPISGHTALYWYRQSLGQGPEFLIYFQGTGAADDSGLPNDRFFAVRPEGSVSTLKIQRTERGDSAVYLCASSLLPSSYNEQFFGPGTRLTVL.

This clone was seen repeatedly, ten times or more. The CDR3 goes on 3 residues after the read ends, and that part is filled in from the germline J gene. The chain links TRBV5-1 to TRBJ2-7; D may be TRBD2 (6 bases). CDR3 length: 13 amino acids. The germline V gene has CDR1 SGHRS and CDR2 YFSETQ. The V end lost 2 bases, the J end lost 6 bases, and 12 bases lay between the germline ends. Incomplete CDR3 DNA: TGCGCCAGCAGCTTTACGACGGAGGGCGAG. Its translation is CASSFTTEGE. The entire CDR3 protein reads CASSFTTEGEQYF.

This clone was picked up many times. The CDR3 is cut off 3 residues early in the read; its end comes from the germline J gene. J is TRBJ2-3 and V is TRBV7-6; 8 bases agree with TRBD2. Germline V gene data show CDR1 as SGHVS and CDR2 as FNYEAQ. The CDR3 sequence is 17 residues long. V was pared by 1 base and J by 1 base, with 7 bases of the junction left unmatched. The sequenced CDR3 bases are TGTGCCAGCAGCTTAGGCTCCACTAGCGGAGGCACAGATACG. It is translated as CASSLGSTSGGTDT. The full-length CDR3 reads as CASSLGSTSGGTDTQYF.

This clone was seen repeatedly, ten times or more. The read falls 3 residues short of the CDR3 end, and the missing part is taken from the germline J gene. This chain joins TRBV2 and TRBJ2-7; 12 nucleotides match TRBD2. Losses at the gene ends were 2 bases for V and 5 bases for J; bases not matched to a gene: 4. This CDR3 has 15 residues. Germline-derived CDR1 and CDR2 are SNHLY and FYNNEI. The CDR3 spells CASSEQTSGSHEQYF. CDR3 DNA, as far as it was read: TGTGCCAGCAGTGAACAGACTAGCGGGAGCCACGAG.

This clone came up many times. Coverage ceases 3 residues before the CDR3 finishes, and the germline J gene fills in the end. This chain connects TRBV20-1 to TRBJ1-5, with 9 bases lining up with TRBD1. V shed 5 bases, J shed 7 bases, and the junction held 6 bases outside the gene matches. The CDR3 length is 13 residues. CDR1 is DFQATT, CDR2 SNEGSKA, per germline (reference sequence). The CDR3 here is CSARDREGQPQHF. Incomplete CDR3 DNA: TGCAGTGCTCGGGACAGGGAAGGGCAGCCC.

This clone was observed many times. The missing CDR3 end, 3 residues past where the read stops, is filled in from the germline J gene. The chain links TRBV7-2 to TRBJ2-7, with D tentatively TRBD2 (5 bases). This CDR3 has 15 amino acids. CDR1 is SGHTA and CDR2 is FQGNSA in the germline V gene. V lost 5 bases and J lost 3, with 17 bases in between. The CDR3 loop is CASSAYLATHYEQYF. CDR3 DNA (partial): TGTGCCAGCAGCGCCTACCTAGCCACTCACTACGAG.